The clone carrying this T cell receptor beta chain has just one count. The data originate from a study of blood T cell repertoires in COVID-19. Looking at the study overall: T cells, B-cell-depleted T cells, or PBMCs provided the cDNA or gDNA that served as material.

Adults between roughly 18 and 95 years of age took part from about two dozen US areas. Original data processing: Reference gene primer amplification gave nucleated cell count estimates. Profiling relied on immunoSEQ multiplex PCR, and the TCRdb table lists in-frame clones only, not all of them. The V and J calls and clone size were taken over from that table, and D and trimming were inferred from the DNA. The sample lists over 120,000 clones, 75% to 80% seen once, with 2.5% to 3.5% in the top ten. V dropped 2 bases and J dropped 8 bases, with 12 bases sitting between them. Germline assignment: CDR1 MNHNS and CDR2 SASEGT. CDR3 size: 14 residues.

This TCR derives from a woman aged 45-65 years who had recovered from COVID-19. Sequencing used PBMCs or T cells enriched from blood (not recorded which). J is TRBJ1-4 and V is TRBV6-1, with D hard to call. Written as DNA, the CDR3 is TGTGCCAGCAGTGAACTGGCGAGGGCGGAAAAACTGTTTTTT. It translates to CASSELARAEKLFF.